This is a list of T cell receptor beta chains from one sample in a study of cytomegalovirus exposure and HLA in healthy donors. Here immunoSEQ multiplex PCR was the method, and the copy in TCRdb shows in-frame clones only, minus some. The top ten hold around 2% of the sample, which has some 130,000 clones, roughly three quarters seen once. The material sequenced was PBMCs. The receptors were sampled from a young man in good health and CMV-seronegative. CDR3s include the opening cysteine and the closing phenylalanine or tryptophan. D genes are given only for firm matches. A clone size is listed for some rows: how often the clone was seen (once, few, many), or a class if it is expanded.

clone_size | j_call | v_call | d_call | cdr3_length | cdr3_aa | cdr3_nt
once | TRBJ2-7 | TRBV18 | TRBD2 | 15 | CASSLGTSAYYEQYF | TGTGCCAGCTCACTTGGGACTAGCGCCTACTACGAGCAGTACTTC
NA | TRBJ2-5 | TRBV11-2 | NA | 14 | CASSSIALAETQYF | TGTGCCAGCAGCTCGATAGCCTTGGCAGAGACCCAGTACTTC
few | TRBJ2-2 | TRBV2 | TRBD2 | 13 | CASSGLAGGPVFF | TGTGCCAGCAGCGGACTAGCGGGAGGTCCCGTGTTTTTT
NA | TRBJ1-5 | TRBV6-1 | NA | 14 | CASSEDGGNQPQHF | TGTGCCAGCAGCGAAGACGGAGGCAATCAGCCCCAGCATTTT
once | TRBJ2-7 | TRBV18 | NA | 14 | CASSPGQGPYEQYF | TGTGCCAGCTCACCAGGTCAGGGGCCCTACGAGCAGTACTTC
NA | TRBJ2-7 | TRBV27 | NA | 11 | CASSLSGEQYF | TGTGCCAGCAGTTTATCCGGCGAGCAGTACTTC
NA | TRBJ2-7 | TRBV9 | TRBD2 | 14 | CASSVASGTYEQYF | TGTGCCAGCAGCGTTGCTAGCGGGACCTACGAGCAGTACTTC
NA | TRBJ2-2 | TRBV6-1 | TRBD2 | 16 | CASSEVGGGRNGELFF | TGTGCCAGCAGTGAAGTGGGGGGAGGGCGCAACGGGGAGCTGTTTTTT
NA | TRBJ1-4 | TRBV5-4 | NA | 15 | CASSLSGTQDEKLFF | TGTGCCAGCAGCTTGTCAGGGACACAGGATGAAAAACTGTTTTTT
NA | TRBJ2-1 | TRBV19 | NA | 17 | CASSIMGAAGSYNEQFF | TGTGCCAGTAGCATCATGGGAGCCGCCGGCTCCTACAATGAGCAGTTCTTC
NA | TRBJ2-5 | TRBV27 | TRBD2 | 14 | CANKRGREWETQHF | TGTGCCAACAAGAGAGGGCGGGAGTGGGAGACCCAGCACTTC
NA | TRBJ2-1 | TRBV2 | TRBD2 | 16 | CASSDIGGRRHNEQFF | TGTGCCAGCAGTGACATTGGCGGGAGAAGGCACAATGAGCAGTTCTTC
NA | TRBJ2-7 | TRBV19 | TRBD2 | 16 | CASSNFGREITYEQYF | TGTGCCAGTAGTAACTTCGGGCGGGAGATCACCTACGAGCAGTACTTC
NA | TRBJ1-1 | TRBV19 | NA | 14 | CASSTRDGPRGAFF | TGTGCCAGTAGTACCCGGGACGGGCCCCGGGGGGCTTTCTTT
NA | TRBJ2-3 | TRBV30 | NA | 12 | CAWSVSVDTQYF | TGTGCCTGGAGTGTGAGCGTAGATACGCAGTATTTT
NA | TRBJ2-7 | TRBV6-5 | TRBD2 | 13 | CASRPTSNDEQYF | TGTGCCAGCAGACCGACTAGCAACGACGAGCAGTACTTC
NA | TRBJ2-2 | TRBV5-1 | NA | 12 | CASSLTGGELFF | TGCGCCAGCAGCCTGACTGGCGGGGAGCTGTTTTTT